This T cell receptor beta chain was retrieved from a study of T cell responses to AZD1222 COVID-19 vaccine. Measured with immunoSEQ multiplex PCR; TCRdb has only the in-frame clones, and not every one. The sample lists tens of thousands of clones; 90% were seen once. The material sequenced was peripheral blood, taken on day 0 of AZD1222 vaccination. The sequence was obtained from an adult in good health.

The CDR3 bases are TGTGCCAGCAGTTTATCCGGGGGTGCGAACACTGAAGCTTTCTTT. The encoded protein is CASSLSGGANTEAFF. The rearrangement links TRBV27 to TRBJ1-1, with a tentative D call TRBD1 (5 bases). CDR1 is MNHEY and CDR2 is SMNVEV in the germline V gene (reference sequence). The CDR3 is 15 amino acids. Trimming stripped 0 bases from V and 1 base from J, with 9 bases between.